This T cell receptor (beta chain) is from a study of tumor-infiltrating lymphocytes in primary liver carcinoma. Study overall: Surgical resection served as treatment for the primary liver carcinoma of these patients. General observations from the study: The overlap of tumor-adjacent and tumor-blood pairs was smaller than that of tumor region pairs. Blood's top-250-clone fraction was significantly lower than that of tumors (p = 0.039).

The researchers obtained blood RNA from unsorted whole blood and also extracted germline DNA. Surgery was preceded by the collection of roughly 3.7 milliliters of peripheral blood. Points on this clonotype: No antigen is known for it. One end of the junction fails to match germline, which may point to a read error.

This CDR3 region has 17 residues. Germline V gene lookup returns CDR1 SGHNT and CDR2 YENEEA. Total RNA (approximately 450 ng) served as template for TCR beta cDNA synthesis primed by a constant-region primer. Sequencing libraries for TCR beta derived from three nested multiplex PCR rounds that used slightly modified ARM-PCR. TRBV1-TRBV30 forward primers paired with a C-beta reverse primer drove the first two PCR rounds, about 11 cycles each. A single record per CDR3 protein comes from TCRdb applying MiXCR to the multiplex PCR reads. Of 310,000 or so distinct CDR3 sequences detected, roughly 60% appear once; the ten largest clones hold approximately 15%.

The source material was peripheral blood. The V gene is TRBV11-3, the J gene TRBJ2-1; TRBD1 aligns across 8 bases. The clonotype comes from a woman aged 25 to 39 with primary liver carcinoma and hepatitis B virus infection. CDR3: CASSLRQGIYMGDELFF. The CDR3 DNA is TGTGCCAGCAGCTTAAGACAGGGGATATACATGGGGGATGAGCTGTTCTTC.